The 19 T cell receptor beta chains below were found in one sample sequenced in a study of CD8+ T cells in alopecia areata. Extracted RNA was reverse transcribed into cDNA, the sequencing template. Clones were read by immunoSEQ multiplex PCR, and TCRdb kept only the in-frame ones, dropping some. The profile shows about 200,000 clones, about 61% of them singletons. The sequencing sample was made of CD8+ T cells sorted from blood. These TCRs come from a human donor in good health.

V is TRBV7-3 and J is TRBJ1-1, with 9 bases matching TRBD1. V lost 5 bases and J lost 1; bases outside the gene matches: 2. CDR1 is SGHTA, CDR2 FQGTGA, per germline. The CDR3 spans 14 residues. CDR3 region: CASSMGQGNTEAFF. For the CDR3, the DNA is TGTGCCAGCAGCATGGGACAGGGGAACACTGAAGCTTTCTTT.

This chain connects TRBV5-1 to TRBJ1-1; 7 bases are a match to TRBD1. This CDR3 comprises 14 residues. Germline CDR1 reads SGHRS; CDR2 reads YFSETQ. Unmatched junction bases numbered 5, after V lost 1 base and J lost 5 bases. In DNA form, the CDR3 reads TGCGCCAGCAGCTTGTACAGGGGCGAGACTGAAGCTTTCTTT. It yields the protein CASSLYRGETEAFF.

CDR3 region: CASSLIPPQTGELFF. The CDR3 nucleotides are TGTGCCAGCAGTCTCATCCCTCCCCAGACCGGGGAGCTGTTTTTT. This sequence joins TRBV27 and TRBJ2-2; D uncertain. Germline CDR1 MNHEY, CDR2 SMNVEV (reference sequence). V was trimmed by 5 bases and J by 5 bases, leaving 15 bases between them. The CDR3 loop spans 15 amino acids.

The chain is built from TRBV2 and TRBJ1-5; D gene uncertain. Germline V CDR1 and CDR2: SNHLY, FYNNEI. The CDR3 consists of 15 residues. The V gene lost 0 bases and the J gene lost 0 bases, with 6 bases spanning the gap. In DNA form, the CDR3 reads TGTGCCAGCAGTGAAGCGACGGTTAGCAATCAGCCCCAGCATTTT. It codes for CASSEATVSNQPQHF.

This chain joins TRBV6-5 and TRBJ2-5; 8 nucleotides align to TRBD2. This CDR3 contains 15 residues. Germline CDR1 and CDR2: MNHEY and SVGAGI. V lost 2 bases to trimming and J lost 5 bases; unmatched junction nucleotides: 7. CDR3: CASSYTGGLAETQYF. The CDR3 DNA sequence: TGTGCCAGCAGTTACACGGGGGGGCTTGCCGAGACCCAGTACTTC.

V is TRBV5-6 and J is TRBJ2-1; no firm D call. Trimming pared 1 base from V and 4 bases from J, leaving 3 bases between. CDR3 length: 12 amino acids. CDR1 SGHDT and CDR2 YYEEEE come from the germline V gene. CDR3 sequence reads: CASSLKYNEQFF. As DNA, the CDR3 is TGTGCCAGCAGCTTGAAGTACAATGAGCAGTTCTTC. The entire variable domain, with the rest obtained from reference TRBV5-6 and TRBJ2-1, is as follows: DAGVTQSPTHLIKTRGQQVTLRCSPKSGHDTVSWYQQALGQGPQFIFQYYEEEERQRGNFPDRFSGHQFPNYSSELNVNALLLGDSALYLCASSLKYNEQFFGPGTRLTVL.

The chain is built from TRBV19 and TRBJ2-6; 10 bases match TRBD1. The CDR3 is 15 amino acids. V shed 8 bases and J 2 bases; nucleotides not matched to a gene: 3. Per the germline V gene, CDR1 is LNHDA and CDR2 is SQIVND (reference sequence). The CDR3 sequence is CASVDRGAGANVLTF. The DNA of the CDR3 is TGTGCCAGTGTGGACAGGGGGGCTGGGGCCAACGTCCTGACTTTC.

The J gene is TRBJ2-7, the V gene TRBV13; the D is unclear. CDR1 PRHDT and CDR2 FYEKMQ come from the germline V gene (reference sequence). CDR3 length equals 12 residues. V lost 4 bases, J lost 0 bases, and 4 bases lay in between. CDR3 DNA sequence: TGTGCCAGCAGCTCTACCTCCTACGAGCAGTACTTC. This codes for CASSSTSYEQYF.

The chain couples TRBV7-9 to TRBJ1-5, with unresolved D. V was cut by 6 bases and J by 11 bases, with 17 bases left in between. Looked up from germline, CDR1 is SEHNR and CDR2 is FQNEAQ (reference sequence). The length of the CDR3 is 13 residues. As DNA, the CDR3 is TGTGCCAGCAGTCGGACGGAGCAAAGAGCCCAGCATTTT. It is translated as CASSRTEQRAQHF.

This clone occurred many times. The gene calls are TRBV7-2 and TRBJ2-1; 11 nucleotides match TRBD1. Trimming removed 3 bases from V and 7 bases from J; junction bases left unmatched: 2. CDR1 and CDR2 from the germline V gene are SGHTA and FQGNSA. The CDR3 is made up of 14 amino acids. The CDR3 here is CASSLGQGGNEQFF. Written as DNA, the CDR3 is TGTGCCAGCAGCTTGGGACAGGGGGGAAATGAGCAGTTCTTC.

This rearrangement joins TRBV10-3 to TRBJ2-7; possibly TRBD1 for D (6 bases). V was trimmed by 8 bases and J by 7 bases, leaving 12 bases between them. The CDR3 extends over 11 amino acids. From germline, CDR1 is ENHRY and CDR2 SYGVKD. CDR3 nucleotide sequence: TGTGCCATCGCCGGGACAAAAGAGCAGTACTTC. Its translation: CAIAGTKEQYF.

The CDR3 region has the DNA TGCAGTGCCGAACAGGGCTACGAGCAGTACTTC. Translated, it gives CSAEQGYEQYF. V is TRBV20-1 and J is TRBJ2-7, with D maybe TRBD1 (6 bases). Germline values: CDR1 DFQATT, CDR2 SNEGSKA (reference sequence). CDR3 length: 11 amino acids. V was shortened by 6 bases and J by 3 bases, with 9 bases between the two germline ends.

The chain couples TRBV15 to TRBJ2-3, with D possibly being TRBD2 (6 bases). The CDR3 has 15 amino acids. Trimming removed 4 bases from V and 6 bases from J, with 17 bases in between. The germline V gene has CDR1 LNHNV and CDR2 YYDKDF (reference sequence). For the CDR3, the DNA is TGTGCCACCAGCATTGGCCGGGAGTCGGGCGATACGCAGTATTTT. Protein sequence: CATSIGRESGDTQYF.

V is TRBV6-5 and J is TRBJ1-2, with a weak D call TRBD1 (6 bases). This CDR3 has 14 residues. Germline-derived CDR1 and CDR2 are MNHEY and SVGAGI. The ends were cut back, 2 bases at V and 7 bases at J, with 14 bases in the middle. The CDR3 coding sequence is TGTGCCAGCAGTTACGGGCAGGGGTCGGGTGGCTACACCTTC. It encodes CASSYGQGSGGYTF.

This clone was seen only once. The chain uses TRBV29-1 and TRBJ1-5, with D hard to call. The CDR3 runs 11 residues. The V gene's germline CDR1 is SQVTM and CDR2 ANQGSEA. The V and J ends lost 4 bases and 6 bases respectively, with 7 bases between them. The CDR3 protein is CSVGIGQPQHF. DNA of the CDR3: TGCAGCGTTGGTATTGGTCAGCCCCAGCATTTT.

V and J are TRBV30 and TRBJ1-1, with D uncertain. CDR3 length: 11 amino acids. CDR1 GTSNPN and CDR2 SVGIG come from the germline V gene (reference sequence). V dropped 5 bases and J dropped 0 bases, with 4 bases sitting between them. The CDR3 bases are TGTGCCTGGGAGATGAACACTGAAGCTTTCTTT. This gives the protein CAWEMNTEAFF.

The chain has TRBV6-5 and TRBJ2-7; D is perhaps TRBD1 (5 bases). This CDR3 has 14 amino acids. Germline CDR1 is MNHEY and CDR2 is SVGAGI. Trimming left V 4 bases short and J 1 base short, with 11 bases between. CDR3 amino acids: CASSLGQFSYEQYF. The CDR3, as DNA: TGTGCCAGCAGTTTGGGGCAGTTTTCCTACGAGCAGTACTTC.

CDR3 bases: TGTGCCAGCAGCCAGCAGACAGGGGGGAACACTGAAGCTTTCTTT. Its protein is CASSQQTGGNTEAFF. The chain joins TRBV4-2 to TRBJ1-1; 9 bases agree with TRBD1. This CDR3 is built from 15 residues. CDR1 is LGHNA and CDR2 is YNFKEQ in the germline V gene. The junction had 3 bases not matched to a gene; V was cut back by 3 bases and J by 1 base.

This clone was counted a few times. The chain uses TRBV4-1 and TRBJ2-5; D ambiguous. Germline V gene data show CDR1 as MGHRA and CDR2 as YSYEKL. The CDR3 runs 18 residues. V gave up 0 bases and J gave up 5 bases, with 22 bases separating them. The CDR3 DNA follows: TGCGCCAGCAGCCAAGATCTTACTCACGCTCTCTTGGGGGAGACCCAGTACTTC. This translates into CASSQDLTHALLGETQYF.